This T cell receptor (beta chain) derives from a study of T cells in women clearing cervical HPV infection. Notes on the study in general: Richness plus V gene abundances separated cases from controls with AUC approximately 0.78.

Unmatched junction bases numbered 10, after V lost 1 base and J lost 6 bases. This CDR3 spans 16 amino acids. The germline CDR1 and CDR2 sequences are SGHVS and FNYEAQ. MY09/MY11 PCR detected cervical HPV DNA; dot-blot assigned genotypes. In regard to this clone: Its antigen is not identified. From the germline J gene comes the end of the CDR3, since the read stops 3 residues before it.

Assay used: immunoSEQ multiplex PCR; TCRdb lists only in-frame clones, some missing. Its table lists around 44,000 clones. This TCR was sampled from a woman aged 18 to 75 with a cervical HPV16 infection that either progressed to CIN3+ or cleared (not recorded which). The source material was blood buffy coat. This sequence joins TRBV7-6 and TRBJ2-7; 9 nucleotides match TRBD1. Partial CDR3 DNA: TGTGCCAGCAGCTTAGACGCCGGGACAGGGAATGTCGAG. Amino acids: CASSLDAGTGNVE. The CDR3 in full is CASSLDAGTGNVEQYF.